Below, 11 T cell receptor beta chains from the same sample are listed, as sequenced in a study of T cell responses to AZD1222 COVID-19 vaccine. This table comes from immunoSEQ multiplex PCR, and its TCRdb copy is limited to in-frame clones, with some not included. The data hold under 35,000 clones, with 75% to 90% observed a single time. The sample consisted of peripheral blood, taken on day 0 of AZD1222 vaccination. Receptors originate from an adult in good health.

This rearrangement joins TRBV12-3 or TRBV12-4 to TRBJ2-5; D unresolved. The CDR3 totals 12 residues. The germline V and J ends were trimmed by 6 bases and 2 bases, with 7 bases remaining between them. The CDR3 reads CASRTEQETQYF. The CDR3 nucleotides read TGTGCCAGCAGAACAGAACAAGAGACCCAGTACTTC.

The chain couples TRBV24-1 to TRBJ2-5, with 9 bases that match TRBD2. This CDR3 spans 14 amino acids. Trimming at V came to 5 bases and at J to 4 bases, leaving 4 bases not matched to a gene. Germline CDR1 and CDR2: KGHDR and SFDVKD. Here the CDR3 reads CATSGGGAVETQYF. CDR3 sequence (DNA): TGTGCCACCAGTGGCGGGGGGGCCGTAGAGACCCAGTACTTC.

A few counts support this clone. The chain employs TRBV2 and TRBJ2-1, with 7 bases lining up with TRBD2. The CDR3 has 13 amino acids. V dropped 3 bases and J dropped 13; count of bases not matched to a gene: 9. Germline V gene data show CDR1 as SNHLY and CDR2 as FYNNEI. This CDR3 reads CASSDLGGTSQFF. Here the CDR3 DNA reads TGTGCCAGCAGTGATTTGGGGGGGACTTCTCAGTTCTTC. Together with reference TRBV2 and TRBJ2-1, the CDR3 gives the full variable domain: EPEVTQTPSHQVTQMGQEVILRCVPISNHLYFYWYRQILGQKVEFLVSFYNNEISEKSEIFDDQFSVERPDGSNFTLKIRSTKLEDSAMYFCASSDLGGTSQFFGPGTRLTVL.

The J gene is TRBJ1-1, the V gene TRBV27; D is perhaps TRBD1 (6 bases). The germline V and J ends were trimmed by 4 bases and 4 bases, with 22 bases remaining between them. CDR3 length equals 17 residues. Germline V gene sequence: CDR1 MNHEY, CDR2 SMNVEV (reference sequence). The CDR3 region is CASSSLQGGGAGTEAFF. For the CDR3, the DNA is TGTGCCAGCAGTTCCCTACAGGGAGGAGGTGCTGGCACTGAAGCTTTCTTT.

This chain connects TRBV21-1 to TRBJ2-5; the table's D call TRBD1 went unverified against the DNA. TRBV21-1 is designated a pseudogene. The CDR3 has 14 amino acids. CDR3 sequence: CASSRGDRKETQYF. In DNA, the CDR3 is TGTGCCAGCAGCCGTGGGGACAGGAAAGAGACCCAGTACTTC.

J is TRBJ1-1 and V is TRBV12-3 or TRBV12-4, with D uncertain. V lost 5 bases to trimming and J lost 2 bases, with 9 bases between them. The CDR3 is made up of 13 amino acids. The CDR3 loop reads CASSRYSNTEAFF. Here the CDR3 DNA reads TGTGCCAGCAGTCGATACTCAAACACTGAAGCTTTCTTT.

The chain carries TRBV20-1 and TRBJ1-5; D is unclear. CDR1 is DFQATT and CDR2 is SNEGSKA in the germline V gene (reference sequence). The ends were cut back, 3 bases at V and 0 bases at J, with 15 bases in the middle. The CDR3 is 16 residues long. In DNA, the CDR3 is TGCAGTGCTAGTCCTATAAAGGCTTATAGCAATCAGCCCCAGCATTTT. It codes for CSASPIKAYSNQPQHF.

The chain is built from TRBV28 and TRBJ1-2; 8 bases are a match to TRBD1. The V gene end was trimmed by 2 bases and the J gene end by 5 bases; junction bases not matched to a gene: 4. Germline values: CDR1 MDHEN, CDR2 SYDVKM. The CDR3 is made up of 14 amino acids. The CDR3 coding sequence is TGTGCCAGCAGTTTAGGGGGACAGGAGTATGGCTACACCTTC. Encoded protein: CASSLGGQEYGYTF.

V and J are TRBV12-5 and TRBJ2-5; no clear D gene. Trimming removed 5 bases from V and 5 bases from J, with 12 bases in between. The V gene's germline CDR1 is LGHNT and CDR2 FRNRAP. This CDR3 spans 13 amino acids. CDR3 nucleotide sequence: TGTGCTAGTGGTCCCGGAGTGGGGGAGACCCAGTACTTC. Its protein product is CASGPGVGETQYF. Full variable domain (remainder filled in from reference TRBV12-5 and TRBJ2-5): DARVTQTPRHKVTEMGQEVTMRCQPILGHNTVFWYRQTMMQGLELLAYFRNRAPLDDSGMPKDRFSAEMPDATLATLKIQPSEPRDSAVYFCASGPGVGETQYFGPGTRLLVL.

In regard to this clone: One junction end does not reproduce the germline sequence, and a read error may be involved. The J gene is TRBJ1-5, the V gene TRBV28, with TRBD1 identical over 8 bases. The CDR3 covers 15 residues. CDR1 MDHEN and CDR2 SYDVKM come from the germline V gene. The CDR3 bases are TGTACCAGCAGTTTAACTCACAGGGGGGGTAGGCCCCAGCATTTT. Translating it yields CTSSLTHRGGRPQHF.

The chain employs TRBV2 and TRBJ1-2, with D perhaps matching TRBD1 (5 bases). CDR1 SNHLY and CDR2 FYNNEI come from the germline V gene. The CDR3 runs to 13 residues. The CDR3 DNA follows: TGTGCGCTTGGTATGGGACGGATCTATGGCTACACCTTC. This translates into CALGMGRIYGYTF.